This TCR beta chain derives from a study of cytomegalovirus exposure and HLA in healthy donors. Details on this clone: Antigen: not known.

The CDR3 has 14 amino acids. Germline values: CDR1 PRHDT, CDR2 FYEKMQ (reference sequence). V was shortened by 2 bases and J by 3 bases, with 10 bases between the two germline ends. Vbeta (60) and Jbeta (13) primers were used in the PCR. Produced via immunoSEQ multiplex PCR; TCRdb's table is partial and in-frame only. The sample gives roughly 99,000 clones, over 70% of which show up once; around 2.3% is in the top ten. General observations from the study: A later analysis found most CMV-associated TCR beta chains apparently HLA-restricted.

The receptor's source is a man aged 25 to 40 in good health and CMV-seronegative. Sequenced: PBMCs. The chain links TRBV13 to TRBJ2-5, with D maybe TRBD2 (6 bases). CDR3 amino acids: CASSLWEAKETQYF. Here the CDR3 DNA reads TGTGCCAGCAGCTTATGGGAGGCCAAAGAGACCCAGTACTTC.